Following are 2 T cell receptor beta chains from one sample sequenced in a study of blood T cell repertoires in COVID-19 (dated by TCRdb to 2018 to 2020). The protocol used for the library was the immunoSEQ multiplex PCR assay. TCRdb stores this immuneACCESS table with in-frame sequences only. Part of the clones is absent; in the studies checked, under half of the shortfall reflects unresolved V genes, and no reason is known for the rest. The sample profile shows tens of thousands of clones; roughly 80% of them were found once. The top ten clonotypes cover roughly 4.8% of the sample. The sequencing sample was made of peripheral blood. Receptors were obtained from a man older than 75 with COVID-19, enrolled during active disease.

V gene TRBV6-2 or TRBV6-3 combines with J gene TRBJ2-5; TRBD2 matches at 10 bases. Germline CDR1 and CDR2: MNHEY and SVGEGT. This CDR3 is 15 amino acids long. V lost 5 bases and J lost 5; bases outside the gene matches: 8. CDR3 sequence (DNA): TGTGCCAGCAGTCGAAGCGGGAGGGCCGGGGAGACCCAGTACTTC. Amino acids: CASSRSGRAGETQYF.

V gene TRBV7-3 combines with J gene TRBJ2-1; no clear D gene. The germline CDR1 and CDR2 sequences are SGHTA and FQGTGA. Between the trimmed V and J ends, which lost 5 bases and 4 bases, there was a span of 12 bases. CDR3 length equals 14 residues. The CDR3 region is CASSAAGPYNEQFF. The CDR3 bases are TGTGCCAGCAGCGCCGCTGGGCCTTACAATGAGCAGTTCTTC. The entire variable domain, with the rest obtained from reference TRBV7-3 and TRBJ2-1, is as follows: GAGVSQTPSNKVTEKGKYVELRCDPISGHTALYWYRQSLGQGPEFLIYFQGTGAADDSGLPNDRFFAVRPEGSVSTLKIQRTERGDSAVYLCASSAAGPYNEQFFGPGTRLTVL.